This TCR beta chain derives from a study of CD8+ T cells in alopecia areata. In the case of this clone: Its specificity is not known.

Alopecia areata patients had lesional scalp punch biopsies and peripheral blood taken from them. Following RNA extraction, reverse transcription yielded cDNA that acted as the sequencing template. Clones were read by immunoSEQ multiplex PCR, and TCRdb kept only the in-frame ones, dropping some. The data hold roughly 180,000 clones, with roughly 60% observed a single time. Regarding the study as a whole: Possibly as an HLA-related effect, TCR sharing across patients appeared less clear than in mice.

The sequences come from CD4+ T cells sorted from blood, collected at week 0. The TCR comes from a human donor with alopecia areata.

As DNA, the CDR3 is TGTGCCTGGAGTACGGAGGGCTATGGCTACACCTTC. It codes for CAWSTEGYGYTF. The chain links TRBV30 to TRBJ1-2; D is ambiguous. Between the trimmed V and J ends, which lost 2 bases and 4 bases, there was a span of 8 bases. CDR1 and CDR2 (germline): GTSNPN, SVGIG (reference sequence). The CDR3 is made up of 12 amino acids.